The 23 T cell receptor beta chains below come from one sample, sequenced in a study of T cells after posttransplantation cyclophosphamide. Sequencing was performed with immunoSEQ multiplex PCR; in TCRdb, only in-frame clones are kept and a portion is missing. The profile covers roughly 45,000 clones, none occurring a single time. Specimen: PBMCs. The origin of the receptors is a man in his forties in good health, CMV-negative, and a related stem cell transplant donor.

This clone occurred many times. The V and J genes are TRBV19 and TRBJ2-7, with 8 bases fitting TRBD1. Germline-derived CDR1 and CDR2 are LNHDA and SQIVND (reference sequence). After removal of 3 bases from V and 3 bases from J, the junction contained 4 bases not matched to a gene. The CDR3 runs to 14 residues. The CDR3 bases are TGTGCCAGTAGTATTTATACAGGGGGCTACGAGCAGTACTTC. It translates to CASSIYTGGYEQYF.

This clone was detected many times. This chain connects TRBV29-1 to TRBJ2-2; a possible D gene is TRBD2 (7 bases). Trimming took 0 bases from V and 5 from J, leaving 22 bases between them. CDR3 length equals 18 residues. Germline CDR1 SQVTM, CDR2 ANQGSEA. CDR3 sequence: CSVEDPLGGGSSTGELFF. The DNA for the CDR3 is TGCAGCGTTGAAGATCCCTTAGGGGGAGGGTCATCAACCGGGGAGCTGTTTTTT.

Concerning this clone: This could be a read error, since a much larger clone is one nucleotide away. This chain joins TRBV6-6 and TRBJ2-7; 9 bases fit TRBD1. Germline V gene sequence: CDR1 MNHNY, CDR2 SVGAGI (reference sequence). The CDR3 length is 15 residues. J lost 6 bases, V lost 2 bases, and 8 bases had no gene match. CDR3 sequence (DNA): TGTGCCAGCAGTTACAAGGGACAGGGTGGCGGCGAGCAGTACTTC. Translating it yields CASSYKGQGGGEQYF.

This clone was recorded many times. The chain recombines TRBV30 with TRBJ1-5; the D gene is possibly TRBD1 (5 bases). CDR1 and CDR2 (germline): GTSNPN, SVGIG (reference sequence). This CDR3 spans 13 amino acids. V lost 3 bases to trimming and J lost 4 bases, with 10 bases between them. CDR3 loop: CAWRGEGNQPQHF. In DNA form, the CDR3 reads TGTGCCTGGAGGGGGGAGGGTAATCAGCCCCAGCATTTT.

There are many counts of this clone. The V call is TRBV11-2, the J call TRBJ2-7, with D possibly TRBD2 on 5 matching bases. Germline CDR1 and CDR2: SGHAT and FQNNGV. The CDR3 contains 11 residues. V was shortened by 6 bases and J by 5 bases, with 8 bases between the two germline ends. The CDR3 sequence is CASRLGNEQYF. The CDR3, as DNA: TGTGCCAGCAGACTAGGAAACGAGCAGTACTTC.

The chain couples TRBV5-1 to TRBJ2-3, with 7 positions matching TRBD1. V lost 4 bases to trimming and J lost 1 base; unmatched junction nucleotides: 6. This CDR3 is 15 amino acids long. The germline gives CDR1 SGHRS, CDR2 YFSETQ. This CDR3 reads CASSNPQGGTDTQYF. The DNA for the CDR3 is TGCGCCAGCAGCAACCCTCAGGGGGGCACAGATACGCAGTATTTT.

This clone was picked up many times. Here the CDR3 DNA reads TGCGCCAGCAGCTTGAATCTAGCGGGAAACACCGGGGAGCTGTTTTTT. Translating gives CASSLNLAGNTGELFF. The chain joins TRBV5-1 to TRBJ2-2, with 9 bases that match TRBD2. This CDR3 spans 16 amino acids. From germline, CDR1 is SGHRS and CDR2 YFSETQ. Germline trimming cut 1 base from V and 2 bases from J; bases unmatched to any gene: 3. Together with reference TRBV5-1 and TRBJ2-2, the CDR3 gives the full variable domain: KAGVTQTPRYLIKTRGQQVTLSCSPISGHRSVSWYQQTPGQGLQFLFEYFSETQRNKGNFPGRFSGRQFSNSRSEMNVSTLELGDSALYLCASSLNLAGNTGELFFGEGSRLTVL.

This clone was seen ten or more times. The gene calls are TRBV6-4 and TRBJ2-1, with 9 bases aligning to TRBD1. The CDR3 runs to 14 residues. Germline lookup yields CDR1 MRHNA and CDR2 SNTAGT. J lost 7 bases, V lost 6 bases, and 7 bases had no gene match. The CDR3 protein is CASSAKQGANEQFF. CDR3 coding DNA: TGTGCCAGCAGCGCTAAACAGGGGGCTAATGAGCAGTTCTTC.

This clone was observed many times. The chain links TRBV4-2 to TRBJ1-2; TRBD1 matches at 8 bases. V lost 0 bases and J lost 8; bases outside the gene matches: 14. CDR1 and CDR2 from the germline V gene are LGHNA and YNFKEQ. The CDR3 totals 17 residues. In DNA form, the CDR3 reads TGTGCCAGCAGCCAAGAAGTGGGACAGGCGGTAGATGTGGGCTACACCTTC. Its translation is CASSQEVGQAVDVGYTF.

The chain employs TRBV9 and TRBJ2-3; the D gene is possibly TRBD2 (5 bases). The CDR3 consists of 15 residues. V was clipped by 0 bases and J by 4 bases, with 12 bases between them. Germline loops: CDR1 SGDLS, CDR2 YYNGEE. The CDR3 is CASSVGVGVSDTQYF. The CDR3 nucleotides are TGTGCCAGCAGCGTAGGGGTGGGAGTATCAGATACGCAGTATTTT.

This clone occurred many times. CDR3 in DNA: TGCGCCAGCAGTGGGGGCGATTTGTTCACCGGGGAGCTGTTTTTT. It codes for CASSGGDLFTGELFF. This sequence joins TRBV10-1 and TRBJ2-2, with a tentative D call TRBD1 (5 bases). The CDR3 runs 15 residues. Trimming removed 4 bases at V and 4 bases at J, with 13 bases between. CDR1 and CDR2 (germline): WNHNN, SYGVQD (reference sequence).

This clone was found many times. Other nucleotide sequences from this sample produce the same CDR3. This chain joins TRBV10-3 and TRBJ2-1; TRBD1 is a possible D gene (6 bases). The germline V gene has CDR1 ENHRY and CDR2 SYGVKD. Deletions cut 0 bases from V and 8 bases from J, with 8 bases between. CDR3 length equals 13 residues. This CDR3 reads CAISESRGDEQFF. The DNA for the CDR3 is TGTGCCATCAGTGAGTCCAGGGGAGATGAGCAGTTCTTC.

The sample holds many counts of this clone. V is TRBV19 and J is TRBJ2-7; maybe TRBD1 (6 bases). V shed 7 bases and J shed 0 bases, with 22 bases lying between them. This CDR3 is built from 17 residues. Germline V gene lookup returns CDR1 LNHDA and CDR2 SQIVND (reference sequence). CDR3 DNA: TGTGCCAGTATCAATGCCCCCGGGACAAGGAGCTCCTACGAGCAGTACTTC. Protein: CASINAPGTRSSYEQYF.

This clone has ten or more counts. The V call is TRBV4-2, the J call TRBJ2-4; 10 bases agree with TRBD1. The V gene's germline CDR1 is LGHNA and CDR2 YNFKEQ. Trimming cost V 2 bases and J 5 bases; bases outside gene matches: 9. CDR3 length equals 17 residues. CDR3 loop: CASSQTQGDRGQNIQYF. The CDR3 coding sequence is TGTGCCAGCAGCCAAACGCAAGGGGACAGGGGACAAAACATTCAGTACTTC.

This clone appeared many times. The genes are TRBV28 and TRBJ1-1; D is ambiguous. The V gene lost 2 bases and the J gene lost 0 bases, with 10 bases spanning the gap. The length of the CDR3 is 15 residues. CDR1 and CDR2 (germline): MDHEN, SYDVKM. The CDR3 protein is CASSLVQSMNTEAFF. CDR3 nucleotides: TGTGCCAGCAGTTTAGTACAGAGCATGAACACTGAAGCTTTCTTT.

This clone has ten or more counts. This chain uses TRBV19 with TRBJ1-4; a possible D gene is TRBD1 (6 bases). The CDR3 is 16 amino acids. V was shortened by 5 bases and J by 3 bases, with 16 bases between the two germline ends. Germline CDR1 reads LNHDA; CDR2 reads SQIVND (reference sequence). CDR3 DNA sequence: TGTGCCAGTAGTCTCACAGGGATAACGTCTAATGAAAAACTGTTTTTT. Translating it yields CASSLTGITSNEKLFF.

This clone has at least ten counts. The chain combines TRBV7-5 with TRBJ2-1; the table names TRBD2, a call not compared with the DNA. TRBV7-5 is classified as a pseudogene. CDR3 size: 17 residues. The DNA of the CDR3 is TGTGCCAGAAGCTTAGGGGGTTCGGCGGGAGGGATCAATGAGCAGTTCTTC. Amino acid sequence: CARSLGGSAGGINEQFF.

This clone was seen repeatedly, ten times or more. J is TRBJ2-7 and V is TRBV28; perhaps TRBD1 as D (5 bases). CDR3 length: 15 residues. From germline, CDR1 is MDHEN and CDR2 SYDVKM. Trimming left V 6 bases short and J 2 bases short, with 17 bases between. The CDR3 loop is CASRPRRDSPYEQYF. The CDR3 nucleotides are TGTGCCAGCAGACCCCGACGTGACAGTCCCTACGAGCAGTACTTC.

This clone appeared many times. This chain joins TRBV5-8 and TRBJ1-5; 8 bases align to TRBD1. There are 13 residues in the CDR3. V gave up 4 bases and J gave up 7 bases; unmatched junction bases: 4. The germline V gene has CDR1 SGHTS and CDR2 YDEGEE. For the CDR3, the DNA is TGTGCCAGCAGCGGACAGGGAGGCCAGCCCCAGCATTTT. Amino acid sequence: CASSGQGGQPQHF.

In its sample, this clone was seen many times. The chain employs TRBV4-3 and TRBJ1-1; 10 positions match TRBD1. Germline CDR1 and CDR2: LGHNA and YSLEER. V dropped 4 bases and J dropped 10; count of bases not matched to a gene: 9. The CDR3 extends over 14 amino acids. The CDR3, as DNA: TGCGCCAGCAGCCCCGCGACAGGGGGCGCGGGAGCTTTCTTT. It codes for CASSPATGGAGAFF.

In this sample, this clone turned up many times. This chain uses TRBV5-4 with TRBJ2-7; D perhaps matches TRBD2 (6 bases). Trimming cost V 0 bases and J 3 bases, with 13 bases left between them. The CDR3 has 15 amino acids. Germline loops: CDR1 SGHNT, CDR2 YYREEE (reference sequence). CDR3 nucleotides: TGTGCCAGCAGCTTGGGGGCGGGACCGAGCTACGAGCAGTACTTC. Its protein is CASSLGAGPSYEQYF.

This clone was observed many times. The same CDR3 arises from other DNA sequences in this sample as well. The chain couples TRBV4-1 to TRBJ2-7; TRBD2 matches at 7 bases. Germline values: CDR1 MGHRA, CDR2 YSYEKL. V gave up 0 bases and J gave up 4 bases; unmatched junction bases: 6. CDR3 length: 15 residues. CDR3 amino acids: CASSQDPSGRYEQYF. In DNA, the CDR3 is TGCGCCAGCAGCCAAGACCCTAGCGGTAGGTACGAGCAGTACTTC.

This clone was found many times. CDR3 loop: CASSLTGADREVTEAFF. The CDR3 DNA follows: TGTGCCAGCAGCTTAACCGGGGCGGACAGGGAAGTCACTGAAGCTTTCTTT. The chain combines TRBV7-3 with TRBJ1-1; 8 nucleotides match TRBD1. With V trimmed by 0 bases and J by 4 bases, 10 bases remained unmatched. Germline CDR1 and CDR2: SGHTA and FQGTGA. The CDR3 is 17 amino acids.